A selection of T cell receptor beta chains follows, all from one sample in a study of CD8 T cells in Susac syndrome. TCRdb independently ran MiXCR on the immunoSEQ multiplex PCR reads; one entry per CDR3 protein. Found here are under 200,000 distinct CDR3 sequences, roughly 95% of them singletons; the top ten hold 0.1%. What was sequenced was CD4+ T cells from PBMCs. The origin of the receptors is a human donor in good health. The CDR3 runs from the conserved cysteine through the conserved F or W. Fields, in order: CDR3 DNA, CDR3 protein, D gene, J gene, clone size, CDR3 length, V gene. A D gene is named only where the DNA matches it firmly. Expanded clones are given a class, and other clones once, few, many or no size at all.

TGTGCCACCAGCAGAGCTAACATACGGGGCTATGGCTACACCTTC | CATSRANIRGYGYTF | . | TRBJ1-2 | . | 15 | TRBV15
TGTGCCAGCAGTTTGCGGGAGGGGCTCGGGATTAAGTACTTC | CASSLREGLGIKYF | TRBD2 | TRBJ2-5 | . | 14 | TRBV28
TGTGCCAGCACCCCCATAGCGGTCGGCTCCTACAATGAGCAGTTCTTC | CASTPIAVGSYNEQFF | . | TRBJ2-1 | . | 16 | TRBV27
TGCAGCGTAGTGCACGATCAGGGCCTCTATGGCTACACCTTC | CSVVHDQGLYGYTF | . | TRBJ1-2 | . | 14 | TRBV29-1
TGTGCCAGCAGTACCCCGTACAATGAGCAGTTCTTC | CASSTPYNEQFF | . | TRBJ2-1 | . | 12 | TRBV12-3/TRBV12-4
TGTGCCAGCAGTTACTCGTTAAACAGGGAGCACACCTTC | CASSYSLNREHTF | . | TRBJ1-2 | . | 13 | TRBV6-5
TGCAGCGTTGAAGACAGCGTTAGAGGTCAGCCCCAGCATTTT | CSVEDSVRGQPQHF | . | TRBJ1-5 | . | 14 | TRBV29-1
TGTGCCAGCGTTGGTATAGGGACAGGGCTTACCTATCAGCCCCAGCATTTT | CASVGIGTGLTYQPQHF | TRBD1 | TRBJ1-5 | . | 17 | TRBV6-5
TGTGCCAGCAGTGACTTGGCGGGAGCATTGGGTGAGCAGTTCTTC | CASSDLAGALGEQFF | TRBD2 | TRBJ2-1 | . | 15 | TRBV2
TGTGCCAGCAGCTTAGTCGGGGGACAGCACACAGATACGCAGTATTTT | CASSLVGGQHTDTQYF | . | TRBJ2-3 | . | 16 | TRBV11-2
TGCAGCGTCGCCCGGGATAGGACTTATGGCTACACCTTC | CSVARDRTYGYTF | . | TRBJ1-2 | . | 13 | TRBV29-1
TGTGCCTGGACCATCCCCGGGCCGGTGGAGACCCAGTACTTC | CAWTIPGPVETQYF | . | TRBJ2-5 | . | 14 | TRBV30
TGTGCCAGTAGTATCTCCAGGGACAGGCCCTCCTACGAGCAGTACTTC | CASSISRDRPSYEQYF | TRBD1 | TRBJ2-7 | . | 16 | TRBV19
TGTGCCAGCAGTGAATGGGCAGAGACCCAGTACTTC | CASSEWAETQYF | . | TRBJ2-5 | . | 12 | TRBV2
TGTGCCAGCAGCCCACGGACTAGCGGGGTCGCCGGGGGAGAGACCCAGTACTTC | CASSPRTSGVAGGETQYF | TRBD2 | TRBJ2-5 | . | 18 | TRBV3-1
TGTGCCTGGACCCTCGTTAGGGAGGGGACGCAGTATTTT | CAWTLVREGTQYF | TRBD2 | TRBJ2-3 | once | 13 | TRBV30
TGTGCCAGCAGCCCGAAGCCGAACACTGAAGCTTTCTTT | CASSPKPNTEAFF | . | TRBJ1-1 | once | 13 | TRBV5-4
TGTGCCAGCGGAGGGGGGGGATTGGAGACCCAGTACTTC | CASGGGGLETQYF | . | TRBJ2-5 | . | 13 | TRBV7-2
TGTGCCAGCATCGACGCCTACGAGCAGTACTTC | CASIDAYEQYF | . | TRBJ2-7 | . | 11 | TRBV6-5
TGCGCCAGCAGCCATCCTAGCGGGAGGGCCATCAATGAGCAGTTCTTC | CASSHPSGRAINEQFF | TRBD2 | TRBJ2-1 | . | 16 | TRBV4-1
TGTGCCAGCAGTTTCGGGACAGGGGATTTTCCCCAGTACTTC | CASSFGTGDFPQYF | TRBD1 | TRBJ2-5 | . | 14 | TRBV12-3/TRBV12-4
TGTGCAAGTCGCTCGACAGTAGGAACGTCCAATGAGCAGTTCTTC | CASRSTVGTSNEQFF | . | TRBJ2-1 | . | 15 | TRBV12-2
TGTGCCAGCAGCGTACGGCCGAACACCGGGGAGCTGTTTTTT | CASSVRPNTGELFF | . | TRBJ2-2 | . | 14 | TRBV9
TGTGCGATGGACGGGGGAAACTATGGCTACACCTTC | CAMDGGNYGYTF | . | TRBJ1-2 | once | 12 | TRBV30
TGTGCCAGCAGCCAAGATAACGCAGAGACCCAGTACTTC | CASSQDNAETQYF | . | TRBJ2-5 | . | 13 | TRBV3-1
TGTGCCAGCAGTTTCCCCGGACAAGAAGCTTTCTTT | CASSFPGQEAFF | . | TRBJ1-1 | . | 12 | TRBV27
TGTGCCAGCAGCTTCCTAGCGGGTGGGGGGGCGACCCAGTACTTC | CASSFLAGGGATQYF | TRBD2 | TRBJ2-5 | . | 15 | TRBV2
TGTGCCAGCAGCCATCGGACAGGAACCTACAATGAGCAGTTCTTC | CASSHRTGTYNEQFF | TRBD1 | TRBJ2-1 | . | 15 | TRBV27
TGTGCCAGCAGCCAGGCGAGGGGAGGCTACACCTTC | CASSQARGGYTF | . | TRBJ1-2 | . | 12 | TRBV6-5
TGTGCCAGCAGCCTCCCGGACCGGTGGGGTGGCTACACCTTC | CASSLPDRWGGYTF | . | TRBJ1-2 | . | 14 | TRBV7-8
TGCAGCGTTGAGGGGACAGAGGGTCAGCCCCAGCATTTT | CSVEGTEGQPQHF | TRBD1 | TRBJ1-5 | . | 13 | TRBV29-1
TGCGCCAGCAGCTTAGGCAGCAACTACAATGAGCAGTTCTTC | CASSLGSNYNEQFF | . | TRBJ2-1 | . | 14 | TRBV5-1